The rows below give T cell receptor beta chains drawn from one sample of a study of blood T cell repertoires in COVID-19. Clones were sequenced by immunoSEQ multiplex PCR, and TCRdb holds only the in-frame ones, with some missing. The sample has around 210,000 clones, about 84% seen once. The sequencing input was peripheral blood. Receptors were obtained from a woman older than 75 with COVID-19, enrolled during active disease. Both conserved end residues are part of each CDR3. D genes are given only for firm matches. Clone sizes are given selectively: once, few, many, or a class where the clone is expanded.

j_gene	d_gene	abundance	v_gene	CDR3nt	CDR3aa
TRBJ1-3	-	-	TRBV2	TGTGCCAGCAGTGAAGCTGCCCCGGGTGCCGGAAACACCATATATTTT	CASSEAAPGAGNTIYF
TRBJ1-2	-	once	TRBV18	TGTGCCAGCTCACCAATCGCAGGGGCCTATGGCTACACCTTC	CASSPIAGAYGYTF
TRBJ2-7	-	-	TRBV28	TGTGCCACCAAACGCGGACGGGCAGGGGAAGTTTACGAGCAGTACTTC	CATKRGRAGEVYEQYF
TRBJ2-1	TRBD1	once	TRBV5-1	TGCGCCAGCAGCTTGGGAGCCGGGACAGGGGTTTCGAGTGAGCAGTTCTTC	CASSLGAGTGVSSEQFF
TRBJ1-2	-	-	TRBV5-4	TGTGCCAGCAGCTTGGAAGGATCCCCAGGCTATGGCTACACCTTC	CASSLEGSPGYGYTF
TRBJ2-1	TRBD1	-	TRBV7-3	TGTGCCAGCAGCTTAACGGGCGTGGGACAGGGGGCGCGAAATGAGCAGTTCTTC	CASSLTGVGQGARNEQFF
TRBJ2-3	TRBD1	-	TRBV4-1	TGCGCCAGCAGCCCCCCCAGAGACAGGGGGCGAACAGATACGCAGTATTTT	CASSPPRDRGRTDTQYF
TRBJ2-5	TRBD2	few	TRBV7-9	TGTGCCAGCAGCTTAGGCGGGGGGGCCCAAGAGACCCAGTACTTC	CASSLGGGAQETQYF
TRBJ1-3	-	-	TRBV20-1	TGCAGTGCTAGTGTGACAGCAACCATCTCTGGAAACACCATATATTTT	CSASVTATISGNTIYF
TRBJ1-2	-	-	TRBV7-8	TGTGCCAGCAGCTTGACAGGAAATAACTATGGCTACACCTTC	CASSLTGNNYGYTF
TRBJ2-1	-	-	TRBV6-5	TGTGCCAGCAGTAGAATGGCTAGCCTCAACAATGAGCAGTTCTTC	CASSRMASLNNEQFF
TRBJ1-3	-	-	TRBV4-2	TGTGCCAGCAGCCAAGGAGGCGTCGGAAACACCATATATTTT	CASSQGGVGNTIYF
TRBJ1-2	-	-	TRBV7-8	TGTGCCAGCAGCTTTACAGGGCTAGGCTACACCTTC	CASSFTGLGYTF
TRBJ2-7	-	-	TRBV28	TGTGCCAGCAATGGCCGACAGCCTTCTACCGAGCAGTACTTC	CASNGRQPSTEQYF
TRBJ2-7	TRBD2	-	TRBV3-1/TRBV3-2	TGTGCCAGCAGTTGGACTAGCGGGGGATTTACCTCCTACGAGCAGTACTTC	CASSWTSGGFTSYEQYF
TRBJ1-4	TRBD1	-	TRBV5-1	TGCGCCAGCAGCTTGGTTGTACAGGGGGTCGGAAATGAAAAACTGTTTTTT	CASSLVVQGVGNEKLFF
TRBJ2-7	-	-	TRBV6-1	TGTGCTAGCAGTGAAACGGAGACTAGGGTTTCTTACGAGCAGTACTTC	CASSETETRVSYEQYF
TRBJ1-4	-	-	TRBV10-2	TGCGCCACCGCGAGACCAGACCCGACTGGGGAAAAACTGTTTTTT	CATARPDPTGEKLFF
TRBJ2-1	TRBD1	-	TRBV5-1	TGCGCCAGCAGCTTGGGACAGGGGTTCTCCTACAATGAGCAGTTCTTC	CASSLGQGFSYNEQFF
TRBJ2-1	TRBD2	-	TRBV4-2	TGTGCCAGCAGCCAAACACTAGCGGGAGTTCCCGGGGGTTACAATGAGCAGTTCTTC	CASSQTLAGVPGGYNEQFF
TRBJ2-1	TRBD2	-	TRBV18	TGTGCCAGCTCCCTAGCGGGAGTTGCCAATGAGCAGTTCTTC	CASSLAGVANEQFF
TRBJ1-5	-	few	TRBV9	TGTGCCAGCAGCGCCCTCGGGGGAGACAATCAGCCCCAGCATTTT	CASSALGGDNQPQHF
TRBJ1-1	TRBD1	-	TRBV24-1	TGTGCCACCCGGGACAGGGGGACCTTGAACACTGAAGCTTTCTTT	CATRDRGTLNTEAFF
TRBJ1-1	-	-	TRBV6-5	TGTGCCAGCAGTAGATACAGTGCCACTGAAGCTTTCTTT	CASSRYSATEAFF
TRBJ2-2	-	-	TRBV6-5	TGTGCCAGCGGGGACATAGCCCAAGGTACCGGGGAGCTGTTTTTT	CASGDIAQGTGELFF
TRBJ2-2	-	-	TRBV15	TGTGCCACCAGCAGAGATAAAACTGCCTCCGGGGAGCTGTTTTTT	CATSRDKTASGELFF
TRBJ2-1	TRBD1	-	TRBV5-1	TGCGCCAGCAGCTTGCGAGAAGACAGGGGTGAGCAGTTCTTC	CASSLREDRGEQFF
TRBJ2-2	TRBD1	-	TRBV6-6	TGTGCCAGCAGTTACTCCGGGACAGGGTACACCGGGGAGCTGTTTTTT	CASSYSGTGYTGELFF
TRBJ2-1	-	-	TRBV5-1	TGCGCCAGCAGCTTGGATGGCCGCAGGGGCTCCTACAATGAGCAGTTCTTC	CASSLDGRRGSYNEQFF
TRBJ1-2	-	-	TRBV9	TGTGCCAGCAGCCACACAGGGAACTATGGCTACACCTTC	CASSHTGNYGYTF
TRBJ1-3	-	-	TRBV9	TGTGCCAGCAGCGTAGGAGGGTTCGCTGGAAACACCATATATTTT	CASSVGGFAGNTIYF
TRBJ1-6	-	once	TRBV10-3	TGTGCCATCACCCAGAATTCCAATTCACCCCTCCACTTT	CAITQNSNSPLHF
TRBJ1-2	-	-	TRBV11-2	TGTGCCAGCAGCTTGGGGGGGCCTGTCCGTTACACCTTC	CASSLGGPVRYTF
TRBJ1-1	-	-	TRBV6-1	TGTGCCAGCAGTGAAGGTGGGGGGGATTGGCCTGAAGCTTTCTTT	CASSEGGGDWPEAFF
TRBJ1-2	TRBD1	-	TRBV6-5	TGTGCCAGCAGGAGAGGGGGCGGCGGCTACACCTTC	CASRRGGGGYTF
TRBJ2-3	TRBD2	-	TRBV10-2	TGCGCCAGCAGGCGACTAGCGGGGAACACAGATACGCAGTATTTT	CASRRLAGNTDTQYF
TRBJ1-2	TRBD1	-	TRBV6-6	TGTGCCAGCAACCTCCGGGACAGGGCCGGCTATGGCTACACCTTC	CASNLRDRAGYGYTF
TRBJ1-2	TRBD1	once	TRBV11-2	TGTGCCAGCAGCTTCGGGAGCAGGGGGCTAAGAGGCTACACCTTC	CASSFGSRGLRGYTF
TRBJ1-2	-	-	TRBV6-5	TGTGCCAGCAGCCCGGGGTCCTACTATGGCTACACCTTC	CASSPGSYYGYTF
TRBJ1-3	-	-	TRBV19	TGTGCCACTCATTTCGGGAGCGAAACTTCTGGAAACACCATATATTTT	CATHFGSETSGNTIYF
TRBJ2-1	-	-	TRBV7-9	TGTGCCTGCGCGCGGAAGCATGAGCAGTTCTTC	CACARKHEQFF
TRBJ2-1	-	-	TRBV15	TGTGCCACCAGGGCGGGACGCAACTCCTACAATGAGCAGTTCTTC	CATRAGRNSYNEQFF
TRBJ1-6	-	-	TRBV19	TGTGCCAGTAGTATAGATCCGACGGGACCCCTCCACTTT	CASSIDPTGPLHF
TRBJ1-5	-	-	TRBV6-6	TGTGCCAGCAGTTACGGGGCTAGTACCCAGCCCCAGCATTTT	CASSYGASTQPQHF
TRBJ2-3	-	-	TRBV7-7	TGTGCTAGTGGGCGGGACGGGGATACGCAGTATTTT	CASGRDGDTQYF
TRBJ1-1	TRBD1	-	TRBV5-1	TGCGCCAGCAGCCTGGGACAGGGCGGTGAAGCTTTCTTT	CASSLGQGGEAFF
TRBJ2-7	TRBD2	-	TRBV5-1	TGCGCCAGCAGCTTCTCCGGGGGAGGGACGAACGAGCAGTACTTC	CASSFSGGGTNEQYF
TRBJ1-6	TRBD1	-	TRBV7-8	TGTGCCAGCAGCTATGACAGGGACATATGGGCACCCCTCCACTTT	CASSYDRDIWAPLHF
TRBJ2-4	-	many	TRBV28	TGTGCCAGCAGTATTCACGGCCAGGGGAGCATTCAGTACTTC	CASSIHGQGSIQYF
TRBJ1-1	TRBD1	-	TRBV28	TGTGCCAGCAGTTTTTTTTCGACAGGGGAAGCTTTCTTT	CASSFFSTGEAFF
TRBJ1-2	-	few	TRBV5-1	TGCGCCAGCAGCTTGGACGGTGGGAGGGATGGCTACACCTTC	CASSLDGGRDGYTF
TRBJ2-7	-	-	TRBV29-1	TGCAGCGTTGGGACTATAGGTTACGAGCAGTACTTC	CSVGTIGYEQYF
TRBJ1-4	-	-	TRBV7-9	TGTGCCAGCAGCTTTCTGGCAGGGGCTAATGAAAAACTGTTTTTT	CASSFLAGANEKLFF
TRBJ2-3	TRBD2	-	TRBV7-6	TGTGCCAGCAGCTTTTGGCGGGGGGGCACAGATACGCAGTATTTT	CASSFWRGGTDTQYF